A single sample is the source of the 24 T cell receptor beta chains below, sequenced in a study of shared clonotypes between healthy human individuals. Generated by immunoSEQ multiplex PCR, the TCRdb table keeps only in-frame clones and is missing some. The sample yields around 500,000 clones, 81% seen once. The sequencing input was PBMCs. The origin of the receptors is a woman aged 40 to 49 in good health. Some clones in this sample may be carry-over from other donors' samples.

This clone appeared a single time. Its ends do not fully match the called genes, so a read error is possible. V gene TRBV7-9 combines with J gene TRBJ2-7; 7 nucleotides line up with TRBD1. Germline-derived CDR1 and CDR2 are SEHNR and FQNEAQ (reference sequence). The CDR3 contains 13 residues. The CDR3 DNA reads TGTGCCAGCAACCTACAGGGGACCTACAAGCAGTACTTC. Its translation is CASNLQGTYKQYF.

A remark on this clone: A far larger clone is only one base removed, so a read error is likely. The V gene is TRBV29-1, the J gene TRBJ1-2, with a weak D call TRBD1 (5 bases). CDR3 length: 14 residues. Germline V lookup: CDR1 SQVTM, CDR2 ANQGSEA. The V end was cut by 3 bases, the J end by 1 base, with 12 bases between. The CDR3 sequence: CSVEYEGNNYGYTF. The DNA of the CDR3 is TGCAGCGTTGAGTATGAGGGGAATAACTATGGCTACACCTTC.

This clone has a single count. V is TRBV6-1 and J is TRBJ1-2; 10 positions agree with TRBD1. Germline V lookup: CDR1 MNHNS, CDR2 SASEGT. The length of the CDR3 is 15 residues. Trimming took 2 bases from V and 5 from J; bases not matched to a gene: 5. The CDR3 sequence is CASSELGTGVYGYTF. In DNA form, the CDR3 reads TGTGCCAGCAGTGAACTGGGGACAGGGGTGTATGGCTACACCTTC.

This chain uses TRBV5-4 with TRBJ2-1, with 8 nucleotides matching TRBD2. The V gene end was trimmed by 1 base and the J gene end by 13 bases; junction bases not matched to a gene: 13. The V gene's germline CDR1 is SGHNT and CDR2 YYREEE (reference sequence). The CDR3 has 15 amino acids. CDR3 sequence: CASSLSGGRKTSQFF. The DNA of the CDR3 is TGTGCCAGCAGCTTGTCGGGGGGGAGAAAGACGAGCCAGTTCTTC.

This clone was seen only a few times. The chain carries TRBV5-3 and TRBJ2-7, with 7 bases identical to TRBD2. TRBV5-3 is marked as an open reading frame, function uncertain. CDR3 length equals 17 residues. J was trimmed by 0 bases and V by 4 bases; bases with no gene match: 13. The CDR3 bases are TGTGCCAGAAGCCCTCCGGGGCTGCGGGGGAGCTCCTACGAGCAGTACTTC. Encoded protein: CARSPPGLRGSSYEQYF.

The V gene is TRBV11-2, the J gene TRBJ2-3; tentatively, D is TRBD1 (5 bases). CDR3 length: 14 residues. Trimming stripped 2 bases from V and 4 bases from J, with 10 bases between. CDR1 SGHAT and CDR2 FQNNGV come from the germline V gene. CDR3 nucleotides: TGTGCCAGCAGCTTATGGGGCGCGGCAGATACGCAGTATTTT. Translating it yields CASSLWGAADTQYF.

CDR3 loop: CASSETGADQPQHF. CDR3 in DNA: TGTGCCAGCAGTGAGACAGGGGCGGATCAGCCCCAGCATTTT. The chain employs TRBV6-1 and TRBJ1-5, with 8 bases aligning to TRBD1. Trimming cost V 3 bases and J 5 bases; bases outside gene matches: 3. Germline V lookup: CDR1 MNHNS, CDR2 SASEGT. The length of the CDR3 is 14 residues.

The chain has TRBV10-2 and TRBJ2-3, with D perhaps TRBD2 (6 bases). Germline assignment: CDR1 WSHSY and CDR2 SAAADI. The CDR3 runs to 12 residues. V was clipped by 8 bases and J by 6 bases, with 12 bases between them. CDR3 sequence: CASGLQVDTQYF. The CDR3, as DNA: TGCGCCAGCGGACTACAGGTGGATACGCAGTATTTT.

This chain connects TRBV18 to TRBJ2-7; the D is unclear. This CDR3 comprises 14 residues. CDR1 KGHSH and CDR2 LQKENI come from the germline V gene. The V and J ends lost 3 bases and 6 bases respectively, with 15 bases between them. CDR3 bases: TGTGCCAGCTCACCCGGCGAAGGAAGGGTCGAGCAGTACTTC. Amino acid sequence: CASSPGEGRVEQYF. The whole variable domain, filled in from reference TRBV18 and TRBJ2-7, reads NAGVMQNPRHLVRRRGQEARLRCSPMKGHSHVYWYRQLPEEGLKFMVYLQKENIIDESGMPKERFSAEFPKEGPSILRIQQVVRGDSAAYFCASSPGEGRVEQYFGPGTRLTVT.

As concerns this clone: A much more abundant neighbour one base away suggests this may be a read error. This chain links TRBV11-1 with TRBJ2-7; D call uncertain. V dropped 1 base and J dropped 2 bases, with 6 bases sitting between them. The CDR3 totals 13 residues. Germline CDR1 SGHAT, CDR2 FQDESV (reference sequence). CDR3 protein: CASSLGPTYEQYF. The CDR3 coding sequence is TGTGCCAGCAGCTTAGGCCCGACCTACGAGCAGTACTTC. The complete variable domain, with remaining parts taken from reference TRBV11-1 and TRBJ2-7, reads EAEVAQSPRYKITEKSQAVAFWCDPISGHATLYWYRQILGQGPELLVQFQDESVVDDSQLPKDRFSAERLKGVDSTLKIQPAELGDSAMYLCASSLGPTYEQYFGPGTRLTVT.

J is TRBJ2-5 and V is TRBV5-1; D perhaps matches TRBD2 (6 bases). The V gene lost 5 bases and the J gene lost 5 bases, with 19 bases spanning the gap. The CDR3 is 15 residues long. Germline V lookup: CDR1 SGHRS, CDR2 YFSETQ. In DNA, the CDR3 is TGCGCCAGCAGTCCCTCAGCGGGCCGCGGGGAGACCCAGTACTTC. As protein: CASSPSAGRGETQYF. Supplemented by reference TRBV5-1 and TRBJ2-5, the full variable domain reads KAGVTQTPRYLIKTRGQQVTLSCSPISGHRSVSWYQQTPGQGLQFLFEYFSETQRNKGNFPGRFSGRQFSNSRSEMNVSTLELGDSALYLCASSPSAGRGETQYFGPGTRLLVL.

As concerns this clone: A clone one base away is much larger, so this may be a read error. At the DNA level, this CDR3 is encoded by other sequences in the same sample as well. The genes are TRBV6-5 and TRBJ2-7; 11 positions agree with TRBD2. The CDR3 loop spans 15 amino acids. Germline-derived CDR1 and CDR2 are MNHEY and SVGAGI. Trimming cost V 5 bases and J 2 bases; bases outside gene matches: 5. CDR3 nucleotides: TGTGCCAGCAGTCCACTAGCGGGAGAGACCTACGAGCAGTACTTC. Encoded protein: CASSPLAGETYEQYF.

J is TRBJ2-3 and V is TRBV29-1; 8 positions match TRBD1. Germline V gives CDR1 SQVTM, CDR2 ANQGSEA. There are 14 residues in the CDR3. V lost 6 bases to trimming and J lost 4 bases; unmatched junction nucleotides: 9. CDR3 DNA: TGCAGCGTGGACGGACAGGGCCTGCCAGATACGCAGTATTTT. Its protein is CSVDGQGLPDTQYF.

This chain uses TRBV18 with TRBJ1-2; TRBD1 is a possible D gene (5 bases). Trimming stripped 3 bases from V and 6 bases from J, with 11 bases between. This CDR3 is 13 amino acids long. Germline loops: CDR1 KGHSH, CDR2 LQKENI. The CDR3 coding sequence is TGTGCCAGCTCACCGACAGAGCGGCATGGCTACACCTTC. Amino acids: CASSPTERHGYTF.

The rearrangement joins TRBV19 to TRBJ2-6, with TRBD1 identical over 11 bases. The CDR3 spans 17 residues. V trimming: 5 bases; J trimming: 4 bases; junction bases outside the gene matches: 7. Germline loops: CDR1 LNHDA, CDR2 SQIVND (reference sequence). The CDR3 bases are TGTGCCAGTAGTTATGGACAGGGGGCGACGGGGGCCAACGTCCTGACTTTC. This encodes CASSYGQGATGANVLTF.

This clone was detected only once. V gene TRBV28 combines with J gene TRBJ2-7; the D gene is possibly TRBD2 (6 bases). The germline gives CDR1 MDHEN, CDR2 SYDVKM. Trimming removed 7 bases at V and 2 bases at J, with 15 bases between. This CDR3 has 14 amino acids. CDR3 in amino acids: CASTLGGDPYEQYF. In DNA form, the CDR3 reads TGTGCCAGCACCCTTGGCGGGGACCCCTACGAGCAGTACTTC. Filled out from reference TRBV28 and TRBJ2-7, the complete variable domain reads DVKVTQSSRYLVKRTGEKVFLECVQDMDHENMFWYRQDPGLGLRLIYFSYDVKMKEKGDIPEGYSVSREKKERFSLILESASTNQTSMYLCASTLGGDPYEQYFGPGTRLTVT.

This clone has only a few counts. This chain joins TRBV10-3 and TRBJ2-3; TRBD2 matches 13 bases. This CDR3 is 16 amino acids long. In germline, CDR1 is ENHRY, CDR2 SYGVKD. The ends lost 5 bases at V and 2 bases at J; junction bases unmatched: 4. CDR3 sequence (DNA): TGTGCCATCAGTTCGGGACTAGCGGGAAACACAGATACGCAGTATTTT. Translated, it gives CAISSGLAGNTDTQYF.

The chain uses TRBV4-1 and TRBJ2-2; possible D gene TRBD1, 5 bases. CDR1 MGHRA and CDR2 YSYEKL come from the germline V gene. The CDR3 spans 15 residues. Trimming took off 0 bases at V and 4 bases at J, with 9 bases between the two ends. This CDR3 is CASSQESRATGELFF. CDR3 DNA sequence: TGCGCCAGCAGCCAAGAATCCAGGGCCACCGGGGAGCTGTTTTTT.

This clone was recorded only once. The CDR3 DNA follows: TGTGCCAGCAGTTTATCTCGTCCTTCCTACGAGCAGTACTTC. This sequence encodes CASSLSRPSYEQYF. The rearrangement uses TRBV27 and TRBJ2-7, with D uncertain. Trimming cost V 0 bases and J 1 base, with 7 bases left between them. The CDR3 covers 14 residues. Germline V gene lookup returns CDR1 MNHEY and CDR2 SMNVEV (reference sequence).

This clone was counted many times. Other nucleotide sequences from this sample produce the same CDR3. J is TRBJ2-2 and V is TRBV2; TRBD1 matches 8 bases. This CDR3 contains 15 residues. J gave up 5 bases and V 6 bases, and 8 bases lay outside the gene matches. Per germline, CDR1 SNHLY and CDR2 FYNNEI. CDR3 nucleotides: TGTGCCAGCAGCACAGACAGGGGCGCAACCGGGGAGCTGTTTTTT. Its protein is CASSTDRGATGELFF.

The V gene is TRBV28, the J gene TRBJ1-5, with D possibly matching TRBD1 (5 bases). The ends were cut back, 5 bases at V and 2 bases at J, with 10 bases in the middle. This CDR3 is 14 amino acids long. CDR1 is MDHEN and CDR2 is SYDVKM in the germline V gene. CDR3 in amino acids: CASSRGPGNQPQHF. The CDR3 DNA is TGTGCCAGCAGTCGGGGACCGGGCAATCAGCCCCAGCATTTT. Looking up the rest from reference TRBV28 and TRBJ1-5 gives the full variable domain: DVKVTQSSRYLVKRTGEKVFLECVQDMDHENMFWYRQDPGLGLRLIYFSYDVKMKEKGDIPEGYSVSREKKERFSLILESASTNQTSMYLCASSRGPGNQPQHFGDGTRLSIL.

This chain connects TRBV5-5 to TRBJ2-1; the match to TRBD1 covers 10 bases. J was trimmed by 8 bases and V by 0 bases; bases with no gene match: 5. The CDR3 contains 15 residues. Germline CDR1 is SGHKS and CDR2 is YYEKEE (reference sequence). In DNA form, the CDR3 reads TGTGCCAGCAGCTTGGGACAGGGGGCTCACTATGAGCAGTTCTTC. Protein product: CASSLGQGAHYEQFF.

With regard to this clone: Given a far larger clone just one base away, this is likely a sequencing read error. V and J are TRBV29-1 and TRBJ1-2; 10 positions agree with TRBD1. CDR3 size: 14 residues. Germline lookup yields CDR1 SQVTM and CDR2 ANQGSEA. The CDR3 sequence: CSVGRQGANYDYTF. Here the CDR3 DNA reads TGCAGCGTTGGCCGACAGGGGGCGAACTATGACTACACCTTC. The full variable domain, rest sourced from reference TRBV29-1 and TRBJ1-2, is SAVISQKPSRDICQRGTSLTIQCQVDSQVTMMFWYRQQPGQSLTLIATANQGSEATYESGFVIDKFPISRPNLTFSTLTVSNMSPEDSSIYLCSVGRQGANYDYTFGSGTRLTVV.

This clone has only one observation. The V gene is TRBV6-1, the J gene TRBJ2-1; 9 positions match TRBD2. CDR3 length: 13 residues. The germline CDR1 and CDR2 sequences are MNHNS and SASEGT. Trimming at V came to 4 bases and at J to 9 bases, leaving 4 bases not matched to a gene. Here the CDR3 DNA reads TGTGCCAGCAGTGGGACTAGCGTGGCTGAGCAGTTCTTC. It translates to CASSGTSVAEQFF.